Presented here are 10 T cell receptor beta chains from one specimen sequenced in a study of OX40 agonist ivuxolimab in advanced cancers. Data came from immunoSEQ multiplex PCR; TCRdb stores just in-frame clones and leaves some out. The profile shows 30,000 to 35,000 clones, roughly 80% of them singletons. Sample: CD4+ or CD8+ T cells sorted from blood, taken in a trial of the OX40 agonist ivuxolimab. All receptors come from an adult with an advanced solid tumor such as melanoma, head and neck, liver or kidney cancer.

This clone was seen only once. V and J are TRBV21-1 and TRBJ1-6. TRBV21-1 is recorded as a pseudogene. The CDR3 is 17 amino acids. CDR3 nucleotide sequence: TGTGCCAGCAGCGAAATCCCCCCGGAGACTCCTTATTCACCCCTCCACTTT. Translated: CASSEIPPETPYSPLHF.

The rearrangement uses TRBV19 and TRBJ2-7, with 8 bases lining up with TRBD1. Germline V gene data show CDR1 as LNHDA and CDR2 as SQIVND (reference sequence). The CDR3 runs to 14 residues. V shed 5 bases, J shed 5 bases, and the junction held 8 bases outside the gene matches. The CDR3 sequence is CASSETGDRNEQYF. In DNA form, the CDR3 reads TGTGCCAGTAGTGAGACAGGGGACAGGAACGAGCAGTACTTC.

This chain uses TRBV9 with TRBJ1-2, with unresolved D. With 3 bases removed from V and 0 bases from J, the gap between germline ends came to 9 bases. Germline V gives CDR1 SGDLS, CDR2 YYNGEE. The CDR3 runs to 14 residues. The CDR3 reads CASSARYSNYGYTF. CDR3 DNA sequence: TGTGCCAGCAGCGCCAGATACTCTAACTATGGCTACACCTTC.

The rearrangement joins TRBV6-1 to TRBJ1-2; D is undetermined. The germline V gene encodes CDR1 MNHNS and CDR2 SASEGT. This CDR3 region has 14 residues. V was trimmed by 4 bases and J by 8 bases, leaving 17 bases between them. CDR3 amino acids: CASSGLRWESGYTF. CDR3 in DNA: TGTGCCAGCAGTGGGTTAAGGTGGGAAAGCGGCTACACCTTC.

In the case of this clone: This CDR3 is also generated by other DNA sequences in the sample. The rearrangement uses TRBV10-2 and TRBJ1-5, with D possibly being TRBD1 (5 bases). The CDR3 is 14 amino acids. The germline V and J ends were trimmed by 3 bases and 3 bases, with 9 bases remaining between them. The germline V gene has CDR1 WSHSY and CDR2 SAAADI. This chain's CDR3 is CASSESGLNQPQHF. CDR3 bases: TGCGCCAGCAGTGAATCAGGGCTCAATCAGCCCCAGCATTTT.

The chain couples TRBV4-3 to TRBJ1-4; 7 positions match TRBD1. Germline V gene data show CDR1 as LGHNA and CDR2 as YSLEER. CDR3 size: 16 residues. V trimming: 0 bases; J trimming: 3 bases; junction bases outside the gene matches: 4. CDR3 DNA: TGCGCCAGCAGCCAAGATAAGGGGGCGCCTAATGAAAAACTGTTTTTT. Protein sequence: CASSQDKGAPNEKLFF.

The chain uses TRBV5-8 and TRBJ2-1; TRBD1 might be the D (6 bases). V was shortened by 6 bases and J by 6 bases, with 16 bases between the two germline ends. CDR1 is SGHTS and CDR2 is YDEGEE in the germline V gene. The CDR3 spans 14 residues. The CDR3 DNA follows: TGTGCCAGCAAGAGAAGGGGGAATGGCAATGAGCAGTTCTTC. Translated: CASKRRGNGNEQFF.

The chain is built from TRBV6-1 and TRBJ2-2; D gene uncertain. The CDR3 consists of 13 residues. Deletions cut 8 bases from V and 1 base from J, with 8 bases between. CDR1 is MNHNS and CDR2 is SASEGT in the germline V gene. Here the CDR3 DNA reads TGTGCCAGCCAGCAGGTGAACACCGGGGAGCTGTTTTTT. Translated, it gives CASQQVNTGELFF.

The chain couples TRBV2 to TRBJ2-5, with TRBD2 as a possible D gene (5 bases). Germline V gene data show CDR1 as SNHLY and CDR2 as FYNNEI. The V and J ends lost 4 bases and 3 bases respectively, with 9 bases between them. CDR3 length: 13 residues. The CDR3 loop is CASSGPGKETQYF. CDR3 DNA: TGTGCCAGCAGTGGCCCGGGGAAAGAGACCCAGTACTTC.

The J gene is TRBJ2-5, the V gene TRBV9; D gene uncertain. The germline V gene has CDR1 SGDLS and CDR2 YYNGEE. The V end lost 0 bases, the J end lost 5 bases, and 5 bases lay between the germline ends. The CDR3 consists of 12 residues. The CDR3 reads CASSVDAETQYF. The CDR3 DNA sequence: TGTGCCAGCAGCGTAGATGCGGAGACCCAGTACTTC.